A selection of T cell receptor beta chains follows, all from one sample in a study of cytomegalovirus exposure and HLA in healthy donors. The protocol was immunoSEQ multiplex PCR, while the TCRdb copy is restricted to in-frame clones and leaves out a portion. The data contain around 230,000 clones, 82% of them singletons. Sequencing was carried out using PBMCs. The origin of the receptors is a man aged 35-49 years in good health and CMV-seropositive. Each CDR3 is given with its conserved first and last residue. A D gene is named only where the DNA matches it firmly. Clone size, where shown, is once, few, many, or a class for clones that have expanded.

CDR3 length: 15; D gene: NA; V gene: TRBV30; clone size: NA; J gene: TRBJ2-2; CDR3 protein: CAWRTTGTHTGELFF; CDR3 DNA: TGTGCCTGGAGGACAACGGGGACTCACACCGGGGAGCTGTTTTTT
CDR3 length: 15; D gene: NA; V gene: TRBV6-6; clone size: NA; J gene: TRBJ1-1; CDR3 protein: CASSSFGQTNTEAFF; CDR3 DNA: TGTGCCAGCAGTTCCTTCGGACAGACTAACACTGAAGCTTTCTTT
CDR3 length: 15; D gene: TRBD1; V gene: TRBV19; clone size: once; J gene: TRBJ1-1; CDR3 protein: CASSQRQGARDEAFF; CDR3 DNA: TGTGCCAGTAGTCAACGACAGGGCGCTAGGGATGAAGCTTTCTTT
CDR3 length: 15; D gene: NA; V gene: TRBV12-1; clone size: NA; J gene: TRBJ2-1; CDR3 protein: CASSCERKKDNEQFF; CDR3 DNA: TGTGCCAGCAGCTGTGAGCGGAAAAAAGACAATGAGCAGTTCTTC
CDR3 length: 15; D gene: TRBD1; V gene: TRBV29-1; clone size: NA; J gene: TRBJ1-2; CDR3 protein: CSVLHIGQGAFGYTF; CDR3 DNA: TGCAGCGTCCTACACATCGGACAGGGGGCCTTTGGCTACACCTTC
CDR3 length: 14; D gene: TRBD1; V gene: TRBV19; clone size: NA; J gene: TRBJ2-5; CDR3 protein: CASGGQGAGETQYF; CDR3 DNA: TGTGCCAGTGGGGGACAGGGGGCCGGAGAGACCCAGTACTTC
CDR3 length: 16; D gene: TRBD2; V gene: TRBV10-1; clone size: once; J gene: TRBJ2-7; CDR3 protein: CASSRGLAGGSNEQYF; CDR3 DNA: TGCGCCAGCAGTAGGGGACTAGCGGGAGGTTCAAACGAGCAGTACTTC
CDR3 length: 12; D gene: TRBD2; V gene: TRBV7-6; clone size: NA; J gene: TRBJ2-3; CDR3 protein: CASSSGGDTQYF; CDR3 DNA: TGTGCCAGCAGCTCGGGGGGGGATACGCAGTATTTT
CDR3 length: 12; D gene: NA; V gene: TRBV29-1; clone size: NA; J gene: TRBJ2-3; CDR3 protein: CSVGTPWDTQYF; CDR3 DNA: TGCAGCGTTGGAACACCCTGGGATACGCAGTATTTT
CDR3 length: 17; D gene: NA; V gene: TRBV23-1; clone size: NA; J gene: TRBJ2-1; CDR3 protein: CASSQWDFLSSYNEQFF; CDR3 DNA: TGCGCCAGCAGTCAATGGGACTTCCTGAGCTCCTACAATGAGCAGTTCTTC
CDR3 length: 13; D gene: TRBD1; V gene: TRBV6-1; clone size: NA; J gene: TRBJ1-5; CDR3 protein: CASRYRGDPPQHF; CDR3 DNA: TGTGCCAGCAGATACAGGGGCGACCCGCCCCAGCATTTT
CDR3 length: 12; D gene: NA; V gene: TRBV30; clone size: few; J gene: TRBJ1-1; CDR3 protein: CAWRGLDTEAFF; CDR3 DNA: TGTGCCTGGAGGGGACTGGACACTGAAGCTTTCTTT
CDR3 length: 14; D gene: NA; V gene: TRBV6-1; clone size: NA; J gene: TRBJ2-5; CDR3 protein: CASSEPRLQETQYF; CDR3 DNA: TGTGCCAGCAGTGAACCCAGACTCCAAGAGACCCAGTACTTC
CDR3 length: 15; D gene: NA; V gene: TRBV5-4; clone size: once; J gene: TRBJ2-1; CDR3 protein: CASSLGPPRDNEQFF; CDR3 DNA: TGTGCCAGCAGCTTGGGGCCTCCGAGGGACAATGAGCAGTTCTTC
CDR3 length: 15; D gene: TRBD2; V gene: TRBV6-5; clone size: once; J gene: TRBJ2-7; CDR3 protein: CASSTTSGSTYEQYF; CDR3 DNA: TGTGCCAGCAGTACGACTAGCGGGAGTACCTACGAGCAGTACTTC
CDR3 length: 15; D gene: NA; V gene: TRBV29-1; clone size: once; J gene: TRBJ2-1; CDR3 protein: CSHEGGAVSYNEQFF; CDR3 DNA: TGCAGCCATGAGGGGGGGGCGGTGTCCTACAATGAGCAGTTCTTC
CDR3 length: 15; D gene: TRBD2; V gene: TRBV6-4; clone size: NA; J gene: TRBJ2-3; CDR3 protein: CASSLTSGSRDTQYF; CDR3 DNA: TGTGCCAGCAGTTTGACTAGCGGGAGCCGGGATACGCAGTATTTT
CDR3 length: 14; D gene: NA; V gene: TRBV25-1; clone size: NA; J gene: TRBJ2-1; CDR3 protein: CASSPSGSYNEQFF; CDR3 DNA: TGTGCCAGCAGCCCCAGCGGCTCCTACAATGAGCAGTTCTTC
CDR3 length: 16; D gene: TRBD1; V gene: TRBV5-1; clone size: once; J gene: TRBJ1-2; CDR3 protein: CASSLSGQVQNYGYTF; CDR3 DNA: TGCGCCAGCAGCTTGTCGGGACAGGTGCAAAACTATGGCTACACCTTC
CDR3 length: 15; D gene: NA; V gene: TRBV9; clone size: NA; J gene: TRBJ1-6; CDR3 protein: CASSVAGSLNSPLHF; CDR3 DNA: TGTGCCAGCAGCGTAGCCGGGTCCTTAAATTCACCCCTCCACTTT
CDR3 length: 16; D gene: NA; V gene: TRBV4-1; clone size: NA; J gene: TRBJ2-2; CDR3 protein: CASSQERLLHTGELFF; CDR3 DNA: TGCGCCAGCAGCCAAGAGCGGCTACTCCACACCGGGGAGCTGTTTTTT
CDR3 length: 15; D gene: TRBD1; V gene: TRBV28; clone size: NA; J gene: TRBJ1-1; CDR3 protein: CASRSTGTGSTEAFF; CDR3 DNA: TGTGCCAGCAGGTCAACCGGGACAGGGTCGACTGAAGCTTTCTTT
CDR3 length: 19; D gene: TRBD2; V gene: TRBV5-1; clone size: NA; J gene: TRBJ2-1; CDR3 protein: CASSRTSVTSQGSYNEQFF; CDR3 DNA: TGCGCCAGCAGCCGCACTAGCGTTACCTCCCAAGGCTCCTACAATGAGCAGTTCTTC
CDR3 length: 15; D gene: NA; V gene: TRBV12-5; clone size: NA; J gene: TRBJ1-5; CDR3 protein: CASGPTGGGSQPQHF; CDR3 DNA: TGTGCTAGTGGCCCCACGGGGGGCGGGAGTCAGCCCCAGCATTTT
CDR3 length: 15; D gene: TRBD1; V gene: TRBV6-1; clone size: NA; J gene: TRBJ2-5; CDR3 protein: CASAVGTGSQETQYF; CDR3 DNA: TGTGCCAGCGCAGTGGGGACAGGTAGCCAAGAGACCCAGTACTTC
CDR3 length: 14; D gene: TRBD1; V gene: TRBV27; clone size: NA; J gene: TRBJ1-1; CDR3 protein: CASSHGTGETEAFF; CDR3 DNA: TGTGCCAGCAGTCACGGGACAGGGGAAACTGAAGCTTTCTTT
CDR3 length: 17; D gene: NA; V gene: TRBV21-1; clone size: NA; J gene: TRBJ2-2; CDR3 protein: CASSTLAGKTATGELFF; CDR3 DNA: TGTGCCAGCAGCACTCTAGCGGGAAAAACGGCGACCGGGGAGCTGTTTTTT
CDR3 length: 16; D gene: TRBD2; V gene: TRBV4-2; clone size: NA; J gene: TRBJ2-1; CDR3 protein: CASSPSRPSGYNEQFF; CDR3 DNA: TGTGCCAGCAGCCCCTCTCGGCCTAGCGGCTACAATGAGCAGTTCTTC
CDR3 length: 17; D gene: TRBD2; V gene: TRBV5-1; clone size: NA; J gene: TRBJ2-3; CDR3 protein: CARGLAGYRASTDTQYF; CDR3 DNA: TGCGCCAGGGGGCTAGCGGGATACCGTGCTAGCACAGATACGCAGTATTTT
CDR3 length: 16; D gene: TRBD2; V gene: TRBV19; clone size: NA; J gene: TRBJ2-3; CDR3 protein: CASSIVPGGGTDTQYF; CDR3 DNA: TGTGCCAGTAGTATAGTCCCGGGGGGAGGCACAGATACGCAGTATTTT
CDR3 length: 15; D gene: TRBD2; V gene: TRBV5-4; clone size: NA; J gene: TRBJ2-2; CDR3 protein: CASSSSGRDTGELFF; CDR3 DNA: TGTGCCAGCAGCTCAAGCGGGAGGGACACCGGGGAGCTGTTTTTT
CDR3 length: 13; D gene: NA; V gene: TRBV5-1; clone size: NA; J gene: TRBJ2-5; CDR3 protein: CASSPGHEETQYF; CDR3 DNA: TGCGCCAGCAGCCCGGGACACGAAGAGACCCAGTACTTC
CDR3 length: 13; D gene: NA; V gene: TRBV27; clone size: NA; J gene: TRBJ1-1; CDR3 protein: CASSYGFATEAFF; CDR3 DNA: TGTGCCAGCAGTTACGGGTTTGCCACTGAAGCTTTCTTT
CDR3 length: 15; D gene: NA; V gene: TRBV29-1; clone size: NA; J gene: TRBJ2-4; CDR3 protein: CSVEQLEGRRNIQYF; CDR3 DNA: TGCAGCGTTGAACAGCTTGAGGGTCGAAGGAACATTCAGTACTTC
CDR3 length: 11; D gene: TRBD1; V gene: TRBV30; clone size: NA; J gene: TRBJ1-1; CDR3 protein: CAWTGGSEAFF; CDR3 DNA: TGTGCCTGGACAGGGGGGAGTGAAGCTTTCTTT
CDR3 length: 14; D gene: TRBD1; V gene: TRBV29-1; clone size: NA; J gene: TRBJ1-2; CDR3 protein: CSVVLPGGTYGYTF; CDR3 DNA: TGCAGCGTTGTTCTCCCAGGGGGCACCTATGGCTACACCTTC
CDR3 length: 14; D gene: TRBD1; V gene: TRBV6-6; clone size: NA; J gene: TRBJ1-4; CDR3 protein: CASYWTGSNEKLFF; CDR3 DNA: TGTGCCAGTTACTGGACAGGGTCCAATGAAAAACTGTTTTTT
CDR3 length: 14; D gene: NA; V gene: TRBV7-9; clone size: NA; J gene: TRBJ2-1; CDR3 protein: CASRSTDRSDEQFF; CDR3 DNA: TGTGCCAGCAGGTCTACTGACCGGAGCGATGAGCAGTTCTTC
CDR3 length: 15; D gene: TRBD2; V gene: TRBV4-2; clone size: NA; J gene: TRBJ2-3; CDR3 protein: CASSQEVGGADTQYF; CDR3 DNA: TGTGCCAGCAGCCAAGAGGTGGGAGGGGCAGATACGCAGTATTTT
CDR3 length: 15; D gene: NA; V gene: TRBV30; clone size: NA; J gene: TRBJ1-2; CDR3 protein: CAWSTRGGDNYGYTF; CDR3 DNA: TGTGCCTGGAGTACGAGGGGCGGGGATAACTATGGCTACACCTTC
CDR3 length: 16; D gene: TRBD1; V gene: TRBV7-9; clone size: NA; J gene: TRBJ2-6; CDR3 protein: CASSPGQGRGANVLTF; CDR3 DNA: TGTGCCAGCAGCCCCGGACAGGGGAGAGGGGCCAACGTCCTGACTTTC
CDR3 length: 15; D gene: TRBD2; V gene: TRBV5-4; clone size: NA; J gene: TRBJ2-3; CDR3 protein: CASSLGGSGTDTQYF; CDR3 DNA: TGTGCCAGCAGCTTGGGAGGAAGCGGGACCGATACGCAGTATTTT
CDR3 length: 11; D gene: NA; V gene: TRBV18; clone size: NA; J gene: TRBJ2-3; CDR3 protein: CASLYTDTQYF; CDR3 DNA: TGTGCCAGCTTATACACAGATACGCAGTATTTT
CDR3 length: 15; D gene: NA; V gene: TRBV5-1; clone size: NA; J gene: TRBJ1-1; CDR3 protein: CASSQRQVENTEAFF; CDR3 DNA: TGCGCCAGCAGCCAAAGACAGGTAGAGAACACTGAAGCTTTCTTT
CDR3 length: 16; D gene: TRBD2; V gene: TRBV19; clone size: NA; J gene: TRBJ2-3; CDR3 protein: CASSILASGRSDTQYF; CDR3 DNA: TGTGCCAGTAGTATATTGGCTAGCGGGAGGTCGGATACGCAGTATTTT
CDR3 length: 15; D gene: NA; V gene: TRBV30; clone size: NA; J gene: TRBJ2-5; CDR3 protein: CAWSVGVWTEETQYF; CDR3 DNA: TGTGCCTGGAGTGTAGGGGTTTGGACAGAAGAGACCCAGTACTTC
CDR3 length: 15; D gene: TRBD2; V gene: TRBV7-2; clone size: NA; J gene: TRBJ2-1; CDR3 protein: CASSLLAGGYNEQFF; CDR3 DNA: TGTGCCAGCAGCTTATTGGCGGGAGGTTACAATGAGCAGTTCTTC
CDR3 length: 15; D gene: TRBD2; V gene: TRBV2; clone size: once; J gene: TRBJ2-1; CDR3 protein: CASMTSAGGKHEQFF; CDR3 DNA: TGTGCCAGCATGACCTCGGCGGGAGGGAAGCATGAGCAGTTCTTC